This T cell receptor beta chain was observed in a study of shared clonotypes between healthy human individuals. The protocol was immunoSEQ multiplex PCR, while the TCRdb copy is restricted to in-frame clones and leaves out a portion. The sample yields 2 million to 3 million clones, more than 85% seen once. This CDR3 has 13 amino acids. From germline, CDR1 is SGHAT and CDR2 FQDESV (reference sequence). Trimming shortened V by 5 bases and J by 6 bases, and 14 bases separated the two germline ends. The specimen sequenced was naive CD4+ T cells from PBMCs. Subset noted: CD45RA+ positively selected. The receptor comes from a man aged 18 to 35 in good health. Some clones in this sample may be carry-over from other donors' samples. This chain joins TRBV11-1 and TRBJ2-7; the D call may be TRBD1 or TRBD2 (5 bases each). The CDR3 sequence is CASSPLEGIEQYF. CDR3 nucleotide sequence: TGTGCCAGCAGCCCTCTCGAGGGGATCGAGCAGTACTTC.